Listed here are 30 T cell receptor beta chains from one sample, sequenced in a study of tumour-infiltrating T cells in Burkitt lymphoma. Profiled with immunoSEQ multiplex PCR; TCRdb holds only in-frame clones, not every one. The sample has 11,000 to 15,000 clones, about 30% seen once. The sequenced sample was tumor tissue. The receptors originated from a human donor with diffuse large B-cell lymphoma.

The chain links TRBV19 to TRBJ1-1; possibly TRBD1 for D (6 bases). This CDR3 comprises 13 residues. Trimming took off 1 base at V and 7 bases at J, with 10 bases between the two ends. Per germline, CDR1 LNHDA and CDR2 SQIVND (reference sequence). The CDR3 protein is CASSIVGQSEAFF. CDR3 DNA: TGTGCCAGTAGTATAGTAGGACAGAGTGAAGCTTTCTTT. The whole variable domain, remainder taken from reference TRBV19 and TRBJ1-1, is DGGITQSPKYLFRKEGQNVTLSCEQNLNHDAMYWYRQDPGQGLRLIYYSQIVNDFQKGDIAEGYSVSREKKESFPLTVTSAQKNPTAFYLCASSIVGQSEAFFGQGTRLTVV.

The V gene is TRBV7-2, the J gene TRBJ2-7, with D perhaps matching TRBD1 (5 bases). Germline loops: CDR1 SGHTA, CDR2 FQGNSA. CDR3 length: 16 residues. V dropped 3 bases and J dropped 4 bases, with 19 bases sitting between them. CDR3 in amino acids: CASSFGYWGNRYEQYF. The CDR3 region has the DNA TGTGCCAGCAGCTTCGGGTATTGGGGCAACAGGTACGAGCAGTACTTC.

A few counts support this clone. The CDR3 DNA reads TGCAGCGCACTGACAGGGTTCACTGAAGCTTTCTTT. The encoded protein is CSALTGFTEAFF. The V gene is TRBV29-1, the J gene TRBJ1-1; 7 nucleotides agree with TRBD1. The CDR3 is made up of 12 amino acids. V lost 7 bases to trimming and J lost 4 bases; unmatched junction nucleotides: 6. In germline, CDR1 is SQVTM, CDR2 ANQGSEA.

This clone appeared a few times. The V and J genes are TRBV5-1 and TRBJ1-3; D is unclear. The CDR3 sequence is 16 residues long. CDR1 SGHRS and CDR2 YFSETQ come from the germline V gene. V was cut by 0 bases and J by 0 bases, with 10 bases left in between. The DNA of the CDR3 is TGCGCCAGCAGCTTGGATCCAGCGAACTCTGGAAACACCATATATTTT. This translates into CASSLDPANSGNTIYF.

Relative to its sample, this clone is medium-sized. The gene calls are TRBV6-1 and TRBJ1-1; D is unclear. The CDR3 totals 13 residues. Between the trimmed V and J ends, which lost 5 bases and 1 base, there was a span of 8 bases. Germline values: CDR1 MNHNS, CDR2 SASEGT. Here the CDR3 DNA reads TGTGCCAGCAGTTTGGAGAGGAACACTGAAGCTTTCTTT. Its translation: CASSLERNTEAFF.

The chain recombines TRBV28 with TRBJ1-4; possible D gene TRBD1, 5 bases. The CDR3 extends over 14 amino acids. Trimming removed 5 bases at V and 3 bases at J, with 10 bases between. Per the germline V gene, CDR1 is MDHEN and CDR2 is SYDVKM. CDR3: CASSRARANEKLFF. CDR3 coding DNA: TGTGCCAGCAGTCGGGCCAGGGCTAATGAAAAACTGTTTTTT.

Only a few counts were recorded for this clone. The chain has TRBV19 and TRBJ1-2; D gene ambiguous. The CDR3 covers 13 residues. The germline V gene has CDR1 LNHDA and CDR2 SQIVND (reference sequence). Trimming shortened V by 3 bases and J by 2 bases, and 7 bases separated the two germline ends. DNA of the CDR3: TGTGCCAGTAGTATGTGGGAGAACTATGGCTACACCTTC. Residues: CASSMWENYGYTF. The full variable domain, rest sourced from reference TRBV19 and TRBJ1-2, is DGGITQSPKYLFRKEGQNVTLSCEQNLNHDAMYWYRQDPGQGLRLIYYSQIVNDFQKGDIAEGYSVSREKKESFPLTVTSAQKNPTAFYLCASSMWENYGYTFGSGTRLTVV.

This clone was seen a handful of times. CDR3 residues: CASSLDRVQETQYF. The DNA for the CDR3 is TGTGCCAGCAGCTTGGACAGGGTCCAAGAGACCCAGTACTTC. The V gene is TRBV5-6, the J gene TRBJ2-5; D may be TRBD1 (6 bases). V was trimmed by 0 bases and J by 1 base, leaving 7 bases between them. CDR1 is SGHDT and CDR2 is YYEEEE in the germline V gene. CDR3 size: 14 residues. Looking up the rest from reference TRBV5-6 and TRBJ2-5 gives the full variable domain: DAGVTQSPTHLIKTRGQQVTLRCSPKSGHDTVSWYQQALGQGPQFIFQYYEEEERQRGNFPDRFSGHQFPNYSSELNVNALLLGDSALYLCASSLDRVQETQYFGPGTRLLVL.

This sequence joins TRBV2 and TRBJ1-1, with TRBD1 as a possible D gene (5 bases). The ends were cut back, 0 bases at V and 1 base at J, with 12 bases in the middle. The CDR3 has 16 residues. Per germline, CDR1 SNHLY and CDR2 FYNNEI. This CDR3 is CASSEALGGTNTEAFF. CDR3 in DNA: TGTGCCAGCAGTGAAGCGCTTGGGGGGACGAACACTGAAGCTTTCTTT.

V usage is TRBV5-1 and J usage is TRBJ1-4, with D perhaps TRBD1 (5 bases). Trimming pared 4 bases from V and 7 bases from J, leaving 14 bases between. The CDR3 runs 14 residues. The germline V gene has CDR1 SGHRS and CDR2 YFSETQ. CDR3 residues: CASSPEGRVEKLFF. The CDR3 DNA follows: TGCGCCAGCAGCCCCGAGGGCAGGGTTGAAAAACTGTTTTTT.

This clone was observed a few times. The chain joins TRBV10-3 to TRBJ2-1; TRBD2 is a possible D gene (5 bases). The length of the CDR3 is 14 residues. Germline V gene lookup returns CDR1 ENHRY and CDR2 SYGVKD. V was clipped by 8 bases and J by 8 bases, with 19 bases between them. CDR3 protein: CAIGEGGSADEQFF. The CDR3 coding sequence is TGTGCCATCGGAGAAGGCGGCTCAGCGGATGAGCAGTTCTTC.

This clone was detected a few times. The rearrangement uses TRBV6-6 and TRBJ2-1; 7 bases align to TRBD2. This CDR3 has 15 amino acids. J lost 0 bases, V lost 6 bases, and 5 bases had no gene match. The germline gives CDR1 MNHNY, CDR2 SVGAGI (reference sequence). The CDR3 protein is CASSLLATSYNEQFF. In DNA, the CDR3 is TGTGCCAGCAGCCTACTAGCGACCTCCTACAATGAGCAGTTCTTC.

The gene calls are TRBV6-6 and TRBJ2-7, with 8 bases lining up with TRBD2. CDR1 is MNHNY and CDR2 is SVGAGI in the germline V gene (reference sequence). This CDR3 region has 15 residues. J was trimmed by 3 bases and V by 5 bases; bases with no gene match: 9. The CDR3 loop reads CASSKKRESNYEQYF. The CDR3 DNA is TGTGCCAGCAGTAAAAAGCGGGAGTCGAACTACGAGCAGTACTTC.

This clone was picked up one time. A much larger clone sits a single nucleotide away, making a read error possible. V gene TRBV4-1 combines with J gene TRBJ1-1; D unclear. Germline V gene lookup returns CDR1 MGHRA and CDR2 YSYEKL. The CDR3 has 13 amino acids. The ends were cut back, 4 bases at V and 7 bases at J, with 13 bases in the middle. CDR3 nucleotides: TGCGCCAGCAGCCCTAAAAGAGGGATTGAAGCTTTCTTT. This gives the protein CASSPKRGIEAFF.

This clone was detected a few times. The chain joins TRBV9 to TRBJ1-2, with TRBD1 as a possible D gene (6 bases). Trimming took 3 bases from V and 7 from J, leaving 19 bases between them. This CDR3 region has 15 residues. Germline V gene sequence: CDR1 SGDLS, CDR2 YYNGEE. The CDR3 DNA follows: TGTGCCAGCAGCGGAGACAGGTTCCCCCCTGGTGGCTACACCTTC. Its protein product is CASSGDRFPPGGYTF.

This clone was found a few times. For the CDR3, the DNA is TGTGCCAGCAGTTTTGGCCAGGGGTACTACGAGCAGTACTTC. It is translated as CASSFGQGYYEQYF. V usage is TRBV27 and J usage is TRBJ2-7, with D possibly being TRBD1 (6 bases). Trimming left V 3 bases short and J 3 bases short, with 12 bases between. The CDR3 is made up of 14 amino acids. The germline V gene has CDR1 MNHEY and CDR2 SMNVEV (reference sequence).

Concerning this clone itself: The same CDR3 also results from other DNA sequences found in this sample. The genes are TRBV25-1 and TRBJ2-2; D remains unclear. Germline V CDR1 and CDR2: MGHDK, SYGVNS. V lost 4 bases, J lost 6 bases, and 15 bases lay in between. The CDR3 has 15 amino acids. CDR3 loop: CASSVLEYQAGELFF. CDR3 coding DNA: TGTGCCAGCAGTGTTCTTGAATATCAAGCCGGGGAGCTGTTTTTT. The variable domain in full, with the rest retrieved from reference TRBV25-1 and TRBJ2-2, is EADIYQTPRYLVIGTGKKITLECSQTMGHDKMYWYQQDPGMELHLIHYSYGVNSTEKGDLSSESTVSRIRTEHFPLTLESARPSHTSQYLCASSVLEYQAGELFFGEGSRLTVL.

CDR3 region: CASRTQGGHEQYF. CDR3 nucleotide sequence: TGTGCCAGCAGAACTCAGGGTGGCCACGAGCAGTACTTC. The gene calls are TRBV19 and TRBJ2-7; tentative D call: TRBD1 (5 bases). The length of the CDR3 is 13 residues. With 9 bases removed from V and 5 bases from J, the gap between germline ends came to 17 bases. CDR1 is LNHDA and CDR2 is SQIVND in the germline V gene (reference sequence).

This clone turned up a few times. The chain has TRBV7-7 and TRBJ2-5; D remains unclear. Germline-derived CDR1 and CDR2 are SSHAT and FNYEAQ (reference sequence). The CDR3 has 14 amino acids. The V end lost 1 base, the J end lost 5 bases, and 11 bases lay between the germline ends. The DNA of the CDR3 is TGTGCCAGCAGCTTAGATTCTGGACGTGAGACCCAGTACTTC. Protein: CASSLDSGRETQYF.

The chain links TRBV5-1 to TRBJ2-1, with D possibly being TRBD1 or TRBD2 (6 bases each). This CDR3 spans 13 amino acids. Germline-derived CDR1 and CDR2 are SGHRS and YFSETQ. Deletions cut 6 bases from V and 7 bases from J, with 14 bases between. The CDR3 bases are TGCGCCAGCACGGGGGCTGGGGGGAATGAGCAGTTCTTC. Translation: CASTGAGGNEQFF.

V and J are TRBV7-6 and TRBJ2-3; TRBD2 is a possible D gene (5 bases). Trimming cost V 2 bases and J 1 base, with 13 bases left between them. Germline V CDR1 and CDR2: SGHVS, FNYEAQ. The CDR3 length is 16 residues. CDR3 DNA sequence: TGTGCCAGCAGCTTAAAGTACAGCGGAGGCACAGATACGCAGTATTTT. This codes for CASSLKYSGGTDTQYF.

This rearrangement joins TRBV19 to TRBJ1-4; 8 positions agree with TRBD1. CDR1 and CDR2 (germline): LNHDA, SQIVND (reference sequence). This CDR3 contains 15 residues. V shed 6 bases, J shed 0 bases, and the junction held 3 bases outside the gene matches. DNA of the CDR3: TGTGCCAGTAGGGGACAGGCTGCAACTAATGAAAAACTGTTTTTT. Translated: CASRGQAATNEKLFF.

This chain links TRBV5-5 with TRBJ1-1; a possible D gene is TRBD1 (5 bases). V was cut by 3 bases and J by 10 bases, with 16 bases left in between. The CDR3 consists of 13 residues. Germline V gene sequence: CDR1 SGHKS, CDR2 YYEKEE (reference sequence). The CDR3 region is CASSSLGDDTAFF. The CDR3 DNA reads TGTGCCAGCAGCTCCCTCGGGGACGATACAGCTTTCTTT.

The chain carries TRBV2 and TRBJ1-2; no reliable D call. The CDR3 extends over 14 amino acids. Looked up from germline, CDR1 is SNHLY and CDR2 is FYNNEI. Trimming removed 0 bases from V and 2 bases from J, with 7 bases in between. Here the CDR3 reads CASSEATKNYGYTF. The CDR3 DNA reads TGTGCCAGCAGTGAAGCGACCAAAAACTATGGCTACACCTTC.

The CDR3, as DNA: TGCGCCAGCAGTGAGCGGAGCGGGAGCTGGCAGTTCTTC. Encoded protein: CASSERSGSWQFF. The chain recombines TRBV10-2 with TRBJ2-1, with 8 bases lining up with TRBD2. CDR1 and CDR2 from the germline V gene are WSHSY and SAAADI. This CDR3 region has 13 residues. Trimming removed 2 bases from V and 12 bases from J; junction bases left unmatched: 6.

On this clone: A clone one base away is much larger, so this may be a read error. This specimen includes other DNA sequences encoding the same CDR3. The rearrangement joins TRBV19 to TRBJ1-1; D remains ambiguous. The CDR3 is 14 residues long. CDR1 is LNHDA, CDR2 SQIVND, per germline (reference sequence). The CDR3 nucleotides read TGTGCTAGTAGTATTGGAAATGGAGGCACTGAAGCTTTCTTT. Its protein is CASSIGNGGTEAFF.

This chain uses TRBV2 with TRBJ1-1; D is unclear. The ends were cut back, 7 bases at V and 1 base at J, with 4 bases in the middle. The CDR3 totals 11 residues. Germline CDR1 reads SNHLY; CDR2 reads FYNNEI. This chain's CDR3 is CASNSNTEAFF. The CDR3 DNA reads TGTGCCAGCAACTCGAACACTGAAGCTTTCTTT.

This clone has just a few counts. This chain uses TRBV7-2 with TRBJ2-5, with no clear D. CDR3 length: 12 amino acids. The germline V gene has CDR1 SGHTA and CDR2 FQGNSA. V was shortened by 1 base and J by 5 bases, with 5 bases between the two germline ends. CDR3 region: CASSLVRETQYF. CDR3 bases: TGTGCCAGCAGCTTAGTTCGCGAGACCCAGTACTTC.

The chain has TRBV11-2 and TRBJ2-5, with TRBD2 matching 15 bases. Unmatched junction bases numbered 8, after V lost 7 bases and J lost 5 bases. The CDR3 totals 16 residues. Germline CDR1 SGHAT, CDR2 FQNNGV. CDR3 nucleotides: TGTGCCAGCACCTCCTGGACTAGCGGGAGGGTTGAGACCCAGTACTTC. This gives the protein CASTSWTSGRVETQYF.

V gene TRBV27 combines with J gene TRBJ2-7, with D perhaps matching TRBD2 (5 bases). The germline V gene encodes CDR1 MNHEY and CDR2 SMNVEV (reference sequence). V dropped 3 bases and J dropped 1 base, with 13 bases sitting between them. This CDR3 comprises 15 residues. DNA for the CDR3: TGTGCCAGCAGTTTGGCTTTTGCGGGTTCCTACGAGCAGTACTTC. It translates to CASSLAFAGSYEQYF.